This T cell receptor (beta chain) was sequenced in a study of blood T cell repertoires in COVID-19. Study context: The United States, Italy and Spain provided the acute and convalescent COVID-19 samples.

Germline values: CDR1 MGHRA, CDR2 YSYEKL. The V segment lost 2 bases and the J segment 2 bases; nucleotides outside the gene matches: 6. The CDR3 sequence is 15 residues long. Clones were sequenced by immunoSEQ multiplex PCR, and TCRdb holds only the in-frame ones, with some missing. The repertoire includes nearly 95,000 clones, 70% to 90% of them detected once, and around 7% sits in the top ten. This clone has only one observation. Sequencing used peripheral blood. The source is a human donor with acute or convalescent COVID-19. The donor label of this sample is uncertain. This chain connects TRBV4-1 to TRBJ2-7; 7 bases align to TRBD1. CDR3: CASSQFLQGTYEQYF. The CDR3 DNA reads TGCGCCAGCAGCCAATTCCTACAGGGGACCTACGAGCAGTACTTC.